Presented here are 6 T cell receptor beta chains from one specimen sequenced in a study of T-cell memory formation after mild COVID-19. TCRdb re-derived calls from the 5' RACE reads in MiXCR, one entry per CDR3 protein. The sample records around 140,000 distinct CDR3 sequences, about 6% being singletons. Material: PBMCs or a T cell subset sorted from them (not recorded which). The receptors were gathered from an adult woman who had mild COVID-19 (a few samples of this study predate the infection). Cell type and time point are not known.

At least ten counts were recorded for this clonotype. This chain uses TRBV5-1 with TRBJ1-1, with 7 bases that match TRBD1. Unmatched junction bases numbered 8, after V lost 4 bases and J lost 11 bases. The CDR3 consists of 12 residues. CDR1 and CDR2 (germline): SGHRS, YFSETQ. DNA for the CDR3: TGCGCCAGCAGCACCACAGGGGATGTCGCTTTCTTT. As protein: CASSTTGDVAFF.

This rearrangement joins TRBV7-9 to TRBJ2-1; the D call may be TRBD1 or TRBD2 (5 bases each). V gave up 4 bases and J gave up 5 bases, with 15 bases separating them. Germline-derived CDR1 and CDR2 are SEHNR and FQNEAQ (reference sequence). This CDR3 has 15 amino acids. For the CDR3, the DNA is TGTGCCAGCAGCTACTCCGGGACGGAGAACAATGAGCAGTTCTTC. Encoded protein: CASSYSGTENNEQFF.

A few counts support this clonotype. V gene TRBV18 combines with J gene TRBJ2-3, with D possibly TRBD1 on 6 matching bases. CDR3 size: 14 residues. The germline V and J ends were trimmed by 1 base and 4 bases, with 9 bases remaining between them. Germline CDR1 is KGHSH and CDR2 is LQKENI. The CDR3: CASSPRQVADTQYF. As DNA, the CDR3 is TGTGCCAGCTCACCACGACAGGTGGCAGATACGCAGTATTTT. The full variable domain, with the rest looked up from reference TRBV18 and TRBJ2-3, is NAGVMQNPRHLVRRRGQEARLRCSPMKGHSHVYWYRQLPEEGLKFMVYLQKENIIDESGMPKERFSAEFPKEGPSILRIQQVVRGDSAAYFCASSPRQVADTQYFGPGTRLTVL.

This clonotype was observed a handful of times. The chain recombines TRBV6-5 with TRBJ1-1; D is unresolved. Trimming removed 11 bases at V and 0 bases at J, with 13 bases between. The CDR3 consists of 13 residues. Germline V lookup: CDR1 MNHEY, CDR2 SVGAGI. CDR3 residues: CAVMWGLNTEAFF. The CDR3 bases are TGTGCCGTTATGTGGGGTTTGAACACTGAAGCTTTCTTT.

This chain connects TRBV20-1 to TRBJ1-2; D call uncertain. The V gene's germline CDR1 is DFQATT and CDR2 SNEGSKA (reference sequence). Trimming cost V 1 base and J 6 bases, with 18 bases left between them. This CDR3 is built from 15 residues. The chain's CDR3 is CSARGIGARANGYTF. Here the CDR3 DNA reads TGCAGTGCTAGAGGAATTGGAGCCCGAGCAAATGGCTACACCTTC.

The rearrangement links TRBV6-1 to TRBJ2-7, with a possible D match to TRBD1 (6 bases). Germline V gives CDR1 MNHNS, CDR2 SASEGT. The germline V and J ends were trimmed by 7 bases and 3 bases, with 13 bases remaining between them. CDR3 size: 13 residues. DNA of the CDR3: TGTGCCAGCAAACAGGGAATTGTCTACGAGCAGTACTTC. As protein: CASKQGIVYEQYF.